This TCR beta chain comes out of a study of blood T cell repertoires in COVID-19. This table comes from immunoSEQ multiplex PCR, and its TCRdb copy is limited to in-frame clones, with some not included. The profile shows 55,000 to 65,000 clones, roughly 80% of them singletons. Between the trimmed V and J ends, which lost 0 bases and 4 bases, there was a span of 10 bases. From germline, CDR1 is SGHKS and CDR2 YYEKEE (reference sequence). This CDR3 contains 14 residues. This sequence originates from a man between 60 and 75 years old with acute or convalescent COVID-19. The V and J genes are TRBV5-5 and TRBJ1-2; D gene ambiguous. The sample was peripheral blood. For the CDR3, the DNA is TGTGCCAGCAGCTTGGCCGGGAACCCCTATGGCTACACCTTC. Translated, it gives CASSLAGNPYGYTF. The full variable domain, its missing parts supplied by reference TRBV5-5 and TRBJ1-2, is DAGVTQSPTHLIKTRGQQVTLRCSPISGHKSVSWYQQVLGQGPQFIFQYYEKEERGRGNFPDRFSARQFPNYSSELNVNALLLGDSALYLCASSLAGNPYGYTFGSGTRLTVV.